This TCR beta chain originates from a study of cytomegalovirus exposure and HLA in healthy donors. The overall study: A previous analysis identified 95 million to 140 million unique TCR beta sequences derived from approximately 190 million T cells. The study's early data release held about 77 million unique TCRs from HLA-typed donors.

PCR was performed using 60 Vbeta and 13 Jbeta primers. Sequencing was performed with immunoSEQ multiplex PCR; in TCRdb, only in-frame clones are kept and a portion is missing. This table holds some 130,000 clones, approximately 74% found once. The CDR3 length is 17 residues. CDR1 and CDR2 (germline): MNHEY, SMNVEV (reference sequence). After removal of 0 bases from V and 1 base from J, the junction contained 6 bases not matched to a gene. This clone has only a few counts. The receptor's source is a male donor in good health and CMV-seronegative. The sequencing input was PBMCs. The chain has TRBV27 and TRBJ2-7; 10 nucleotides line up with TRBD2. DNA of the CDR3: TGTGCCAGCAGTTTATCTTGGGGACTAGCGCGGTCCTACGAGCAGTACTTC. Its protein is CASSLSWGLARSYEQYF.